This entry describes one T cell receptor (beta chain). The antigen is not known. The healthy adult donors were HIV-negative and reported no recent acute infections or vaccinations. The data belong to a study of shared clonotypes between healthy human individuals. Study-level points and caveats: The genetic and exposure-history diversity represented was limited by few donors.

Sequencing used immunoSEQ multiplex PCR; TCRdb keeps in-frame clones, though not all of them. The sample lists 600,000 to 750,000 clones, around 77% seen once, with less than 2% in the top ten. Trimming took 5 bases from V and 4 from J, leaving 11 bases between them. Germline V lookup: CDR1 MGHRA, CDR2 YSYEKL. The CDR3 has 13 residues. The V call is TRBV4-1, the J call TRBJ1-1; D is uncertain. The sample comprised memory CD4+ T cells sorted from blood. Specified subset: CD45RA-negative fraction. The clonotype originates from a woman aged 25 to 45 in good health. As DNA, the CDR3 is TGCGCCAGCAGCTCGCAGAAAACCACTGAAGCTTTCTTT. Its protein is CASSSQKTTEAFF.